The 15 T cell receptor beta chains in this list originate from one sample, sequenced in a study of blood T cell repertoires in COVID-19. Sequenced by immunoSEQ multiplex PCR; TCRdb stores in-frame clones only, minus some. This sample carries a few hundred thousand clones, about nine tenths of them seen once, and the ten largest clones take less than 0.95%. Sequenced material: peripheral blood. Receptors were obtained from a woman between 40 and 50 years old who had recovered from COVID-19.

The V call is TRBV12-5, the J call TRBJ2-1, with D possibly TRBD1 on 6 matching bases. CDR1 and CDR2 (germline): LGHNT, FRNRAP. The CDR3 runs to 13 residues. V shed 4 bases and J shed 7 bases, with 11 bases lying between them. The CDR3 bases are TGTGCTAGTGGTTGGGACACTGGGAATGAGCAGTTCTTC. Amino acid sequence: CASGWDTGNEQFF.

The V gene is TRBV15, the J gene TRBJ1-6; 8 bases are shared with TRBD1. Germline loops: CDR1 LNHNV, CDR2 YYDKDF (reference sequence). The CDR3 has 12 amino acids. After removal of 8 bases from V and 8 bases from J, the junction contained 2 bases not matched to a gene. CDR3 residues: CATGTGDSPLHF. CDR3 in DNA: TGTGCCACCGGGACAGGAGATTCACCCCTCCACTTT.

The chain employs TRBV5-5 and TRBJ2-1, with D possibly matching TRBD1 (6 bases). Per germline, CDR1 SGHKS and CDR2 YYEKEE (reference sequence). V was shortened by 0 bases and J by 0 bases, with 13 bases between the two germline ends. The CDR3 is 17 residues long. CDR3 amino acids: CASSLVGRGSSYNEQFF. Written as DNA, the CDR3 is TGTGCCAGCAGCTTGGTGGGTAGGGGGAGCTCCTACAATGAGCAGTTCTTC.

This clone has just one count. This chain connects TRBV4-1 to TRBJ2-3; possibly TRBD2 for D (6 bases). Trimming removed 4 bases from V and 4 bases from J, with 24 bases in between. CDR3 length equals 18 residues. Germline V CDR1 and CDR2: MGHRA, YSYEKL. The CDR3 here is CASSRRAELDSQPDTQYF. The CDR3 DNA reads TGCGCCAGCAGCCGGAGGGCTGAGTTGGACTCTCAGCCAGATACGCAGTATTTT.

This clone has just a few counts. This sequence joins TRBV5-4 and TRBJ2-7, with a weak D call TRBD2 (5 bases). Germline V CDR1 and CDR2: SGHNT, YYREEE (reference sequence). CDR3 length: 12 amino acids. Trimming pared 5 bases from V and 4 bases from J, leaving 10 bases between. The CDR3 coding sequence is TGTGCCAGCAGTGTCCGGGGATACGAGCAGTACTTC. This encodes CASSVRGYEQYF.

This clone was found once. The chain has TRBV2 and TRBJ2-5; 12 nucleotides agree with TRBD2. Germline CDR1 SNHLY, CDR2 FYNNEI. V lost 3 bases to trimming and J lost 5 bases; unmatched junction nucleotides: 7. This CDR3 is 16 amino acids long. The CDR3 reads CASSEGTSGPRETQYF. The CDR3, as DNA: TGTGCCAGCAGTGAGGGGACTAGCGGGCCTAGGGAGACCCAGTACTTC.

The genes are TRBV18 and TRBJ1-1; 8 bases are shared with TRBD1. The junction had 13 bases not matched to a gene; V was cut back by 4 bases and J by 0 bases. CDR3 length equals 18 residues. Germline CDR1 reads KGHSH; CDR2 reads LQKENI. As DNA, the CDR3 is TGTGCCAGCTCACTTAACACCGGGACAGGAGTCATGAACACTGAAGCTTTCTTT. Amino acid sequence: CASSLNTGTGVMNTEAFF.

CDR3 region: CASSLQGAASEKLFF. The CDR3 nucleotides read TGTGCCAGCAGTCTACAGGGGGCCGCATCTGAAAAACTGTTTTTT. The rearrangement joins TRBV6-5 to TRBJ1-4, with 9 positions matching TRBD1. After removal of 5 bases from V and 7 bases from J, the junction contained 8 bases not matched to a gene. The germline V gene encodes CDR1 MNHEY and CDR2 SVGAGI. The CDR3 extends over 15 amino acids.

The genes are TRBV11-1 and TRBJ2-3, with 9 bases identical to TRBD2. V lost 5 bases and J lost 1; bases outside the gene matches: 1. The V gene's germline CDR1 is SGHAT and CDR2 FQDESV (reference sequence). This CDR3 contains 14 residues. The CDR3 loop is CASSRLAGTDTQYF. The CDR3 coding sequence is TGTGCCAGCAGCCGACTAGCGGGCACAGATACGCAGTATTTT.

V gene TRBV11-3 combines with J gene TRBJ2-7; the match to TRBD1 covers 10 bases. V was pared by 5 bases and J by 2 bases, with 9 bases of the junction left unmatched. Looked up from germline, CDR1 is SGHNT and CDR2 is YENEEA. The CDR3 has 16 residues. In nucleotides, the CDR3 is TGTGCCAGCAGCACAAAACCGGGACAGGGGACCTACGAGCAGTACTTC. This gives the protein CASSTKPGQGTYEQYF.

The chain uses TRBV6-4 and TRBJ2-2, with 7 bases identical to TRBD2. V trimming: 10 bases; J trimming: 5 bases; junction bases outside the gene matches: 16. Germline V gives CDR1 MRHNA, CDR2 SNTAGT. The CDR3 has 16 residues. CDR3 in DNA: TGTGCCACCAAAGCACTCGCGGGAGTGAATACCGGGGAGCTGTTTTTT. Translation: CATKALAGVNTGELFF.

V gene TRBV19 combines with J gene TRBJ1-6; TRBD1 agrees at 7 bases. CDR3 length: 16 residues. The J segment lost 10 bases and the V segment lost 5 bases, leaving 14 bases of the junction unmatched. CDR1 and CDR2 from the germline V gene are LNHDA and SQIVND (reference sequence). As DNA, the CDR3 is TGTGCCAGTAGTGAACCCCTCGTGAGAGGGGGCTCACCCCTCCACTTT. This gives the protein CASSEPLVRGGSPLHF. Filled out from reference TRBV19 and TRBJ1-6, the complete variable domain reads DGGITQSPKYLFRKEGQNVTLSCEQNLNHDAMYWYRQDPGQGLRLIYYSQIVNDFQKGDIAEGYSVSREKKESFPLTVTSAQKNPTAFYLCASSEPLVRGGSPLHFGNGTRLTVT.

The chain has TRBV7-2 and TRBJ2-7; 12 bases agree with TRBD1. The CDR3 contains 16 residues. The V gene's germline CDR1 is SGHTA and CDR2 FQGNSA. V shed 7 bases, J shed 7 bases, and the junction held 14 bases outside the gene matches. In DNA form, the CDR3 reads TGTGCCAGCACCGGGACAGGGGGCTGGAATATTAGGGAGCAGTACTTC. Its translation is CASTGTGGWNIREQYF.

This clone was seen more than once but under ten times. V is TRBV3-1 (or the pseudogene TRBV3-2) and J is TRBJ2-1; 11 bases agree with TRBD2. The germline gives CDR1 LGHDT, CDR2 YNNKEL (reference sequence). V shed 0 bases, J shed 2 bases, and the junction held 9 bases outside the gene matches. CDR3 length equals 19 residues. CDR3 sequence (DNA): TGTGCCAGCAGCCAAGATATACTAGCGGGAGTAGAAACCTACAATGAGCAGTTCTTC. The encoded protein is CASSQDILAGVETYNEQFF.

The rearrangement uses TRBV11-3 and TRBJ2-7; tentatively, D is TRBD2 (6 bases). CDR1 and CDR2 (germline): SGHNT, YENEEA. The V end was cut by 3 bases, the J end by 0 bases, with 9 bases between. The CDR3 is 14 amino acids. CDR3 coding DNA: TGTGCCAGCAGCTTCATCGGGAGCTCCTACGAGCAGTACTTC. Protein product: CASSFIGSSYEQYF.